This passage covers 4 T cell receptor beta chains from one sample sequenced in a study of OX40 agonist ivuxolimab in advanced cancers. Sequenced by immunoSEQ multiplex PCR; TCRdb stores in-frame clones only, minus some. Of more than 50,000 clones detected, 70% to 85% appear once; the ten largest clones hold roughly 2.3%. Sequences were derived from CD4+ or CD8+ T cells sorted from blood, sampled in a trial of the OX40 agonist ivuxolimab. The receptors derive from an adult with an advanced solid tumor such as melanoma, head and neck, liver or kidney cancer.

The gene calls are TRBV9 and TRBJ1-2; 12 bases are shared with TRBD1. Germline CDR1 SGDLS, CDR2 YYNGEE. Trimming removed 3 bases from V and 6 bases from J; junction bases left unmatched: 9. The CDR3 is made up of 16 amino acids. DNA of the CDR3: TGTGCCAGCAGCGCCAAGGGGACAGGGGGCGGGGATGGCTACACCTTC. Protein product: CASSAKGTGGGDGYTF.

In this sample, this clone turned up a few times. The chain is built from TRBV7-9 and TRBJ2-5, with D uncertain. V gave up 1 base and J gave up 5 bases, with 14 bases separating them. This CDR3 region has 15 residues. Germline CDR1 SEHNR, CDR2 FQNEAQ (reference sequence). The CDR3 loop is CASSLEGRPRETQYF. The CDR3, as DNA: TGTGCCAGCAGCTTAGAGGGCAGGCCGAGGGAGACCCAGTACTTC.

This sequence joins TRBV5-6 and TRBJ2-3; possibly TRBD2 for D (5 bases). Germline loops: CDR1 SGHDT, CDR2 YYEEEE. V lost 0 bases, J lost 3 bases, and 14 bases lay in between. The CDR3 is 16 amino acids. CDR3 loop: CASSLAPSRDTDTQYF. In DNA, the CDR3 is TGTGCCAGCAGCTTGGCCCCTTCCCGGGATACAGATACGCAGTATTTT.

V is TRBV28 and J is TRBJ1-3; no reliable D call. The CDR3 spans 11 residues. Germline V gene data show CDR1 as MDHEN and CDR2 as SYDVKM. The V gene lost 6 bases and the J gene lost 4 bases, with 4 bases spanning the gap. Here the CDR3 DNA reads TGTGCCAGCAGGGGGGGAAACACCATATATTTT. Amino acid sequence: CASRGGNTIYF.